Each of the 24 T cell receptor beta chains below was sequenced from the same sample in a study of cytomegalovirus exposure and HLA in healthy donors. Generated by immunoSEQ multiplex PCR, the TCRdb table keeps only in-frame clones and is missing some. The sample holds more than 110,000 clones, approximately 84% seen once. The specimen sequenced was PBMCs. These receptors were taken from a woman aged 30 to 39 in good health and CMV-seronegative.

The CDR3 reads CASSPFTEAFF. In DNA, the CDR3 is TGTGCCAGCAGTCCTTTCACTGAAGCTTTCTTT. This rearrangement joins TRBV14 to TRBJ1-1; D unresolved. The length of the CDR3 is 11 residues. Germline V gene data show CDR1 as SGHDN and CDR2 as FVKESK. The V gene lost 6 bases and the J gene lost 4 bases, with 6 bases spanning the gap. The whole variable domain, filled in from reference TRBV14 and TRBJ1-1, reads EAGVTQFPSHSVIEKGQTVTLRCDPISGHDNLYWYRRVMGKEIKFLLHFVKESKQDESGMPNNRFLAERTGGTYSTLKVQPAELEDSGVYFCASSPFTEAFFGQGTRLTVV.

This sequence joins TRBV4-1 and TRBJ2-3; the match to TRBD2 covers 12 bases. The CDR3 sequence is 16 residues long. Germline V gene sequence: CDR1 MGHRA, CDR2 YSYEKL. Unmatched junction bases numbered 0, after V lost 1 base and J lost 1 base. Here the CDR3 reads CASSQGLAGGTDTQYF. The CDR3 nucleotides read TGCGCCAGCAGCCAAGGACTAGCGGGGGGCACAGATACGCAGTATTTT.

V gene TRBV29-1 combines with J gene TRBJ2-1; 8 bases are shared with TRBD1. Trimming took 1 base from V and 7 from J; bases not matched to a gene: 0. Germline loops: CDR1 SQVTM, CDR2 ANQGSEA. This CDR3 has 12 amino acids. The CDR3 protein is CSVEGQGNEQFF. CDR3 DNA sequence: TGCAGCGTTGAAGGACAGGGGAATGAGCAGTTCTTC.

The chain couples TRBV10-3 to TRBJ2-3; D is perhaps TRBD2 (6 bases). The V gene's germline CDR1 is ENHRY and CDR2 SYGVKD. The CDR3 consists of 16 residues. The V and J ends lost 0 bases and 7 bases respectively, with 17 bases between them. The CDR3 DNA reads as TGTGCCATCAGTGAGTCGAGCCCCGGGGGTGAATATACGCAGTATTTT. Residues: CAISESSPGGEYTQYF.

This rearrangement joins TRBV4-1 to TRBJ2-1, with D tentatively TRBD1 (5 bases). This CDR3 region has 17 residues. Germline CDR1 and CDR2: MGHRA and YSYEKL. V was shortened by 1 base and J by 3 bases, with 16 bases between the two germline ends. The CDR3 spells CASSQGAQVSLYNEQFF. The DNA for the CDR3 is TGCGCCAGCAGCCAAGGTGCACAGGTCTCCCTCTACAATGAGCAGTTCTTC.

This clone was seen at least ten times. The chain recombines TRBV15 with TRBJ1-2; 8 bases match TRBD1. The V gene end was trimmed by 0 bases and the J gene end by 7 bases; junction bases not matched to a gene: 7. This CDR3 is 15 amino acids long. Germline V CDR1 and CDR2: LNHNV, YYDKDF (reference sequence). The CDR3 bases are TGTGCCACCAGCAGAGATTGGCAGGGGGCGCGTGGCTACACCTTC. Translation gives CATSRDWQGARGYTF. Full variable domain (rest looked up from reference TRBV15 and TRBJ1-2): DAMVIQNPRYQVTQFGKPVTLSCSQTLNHNVMYWYQQKSSQAPKLLFHYYDKDFNNEADTPDNFQSRRPNTSFCFLDIRSPGLGDTAMYLCATSRDWQGARGYTFGSGTRLTVV.

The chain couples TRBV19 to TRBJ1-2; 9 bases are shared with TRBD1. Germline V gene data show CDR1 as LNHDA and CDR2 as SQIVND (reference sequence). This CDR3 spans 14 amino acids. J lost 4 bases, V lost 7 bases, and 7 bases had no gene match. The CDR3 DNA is TGTGCCAGTACCCCCGGGACAGGGCCCTATGGCTACACCTTC. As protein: CASTPGTGPYGYTF.

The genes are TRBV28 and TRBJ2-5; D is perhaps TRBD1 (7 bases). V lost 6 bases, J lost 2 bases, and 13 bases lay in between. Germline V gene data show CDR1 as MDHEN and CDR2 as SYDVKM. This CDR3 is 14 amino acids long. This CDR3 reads CASREAGGQETQYF. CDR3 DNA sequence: TGTGCCAGCAGAGAGGCAGGGGGGCAAGAGACCCAGTACTTC.

In DNA form, the CDR3 reads TGCGCCAGCAGCGCTTCTAGCGGGATGGGGCAAGAGACCCAGTACTTC. Translating it yields CASSASSGMGQETQYF. J is TRBJ2-5 and V is TRBV5-1; TRBD2 agrees at 9 bases. Germline V gene lookup returns CDR1 SGHRS and CDR2 YFSETQ. The V and J ends lost 4 bases and 2 bases, in that order; junction bases with no gene match: 9. The CDR3 has 16 amino acids. The full variable domain, completed using reference TRBV5-1 and TRBJ2-5, is KAGVTQTPRYLIKTRGQQVTLSCSPISGHRSVSWYQQTPGQGLQFLFEYFSETQRNKGNFPGRFSGRQFSNSRSEMNVSTLELGDSALYLCASSASSGMGQETQYFGPGTRLLVL.

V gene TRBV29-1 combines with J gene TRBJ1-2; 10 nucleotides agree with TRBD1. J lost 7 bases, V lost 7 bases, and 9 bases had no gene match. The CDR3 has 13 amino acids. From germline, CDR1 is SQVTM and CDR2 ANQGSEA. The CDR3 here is CSATGQGNLGYTF. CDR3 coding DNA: TGCAGCGCCACGGGACAGGGGAACCTTGGCTACACCTTC.

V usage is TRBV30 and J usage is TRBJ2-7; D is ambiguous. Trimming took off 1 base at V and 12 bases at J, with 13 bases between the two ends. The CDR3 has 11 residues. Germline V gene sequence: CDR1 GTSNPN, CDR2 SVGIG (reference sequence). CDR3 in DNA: TGTGCCTGGAGTGGCGACTCCTCTTCGTACTTC. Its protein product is CAWSGDSSSYF.

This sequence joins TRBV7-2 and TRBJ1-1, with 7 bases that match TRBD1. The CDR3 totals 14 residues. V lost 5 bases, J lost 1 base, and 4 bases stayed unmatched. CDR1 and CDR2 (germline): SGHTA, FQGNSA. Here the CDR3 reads CASSGWTGNTEAFF. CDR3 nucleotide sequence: TGTGCCAGCAGCGGATGGACAGGGAACACTGAAGCTTTCTTT.

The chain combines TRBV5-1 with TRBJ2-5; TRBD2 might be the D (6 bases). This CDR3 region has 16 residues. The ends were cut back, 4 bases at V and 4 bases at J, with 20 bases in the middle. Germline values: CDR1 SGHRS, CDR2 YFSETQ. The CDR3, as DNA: TGCGCCAGCAGCAAAAGGAGTCTCTTGGGGGGAGAGACCCAGTACTTC. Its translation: CASSKRSLLGGETQYF.

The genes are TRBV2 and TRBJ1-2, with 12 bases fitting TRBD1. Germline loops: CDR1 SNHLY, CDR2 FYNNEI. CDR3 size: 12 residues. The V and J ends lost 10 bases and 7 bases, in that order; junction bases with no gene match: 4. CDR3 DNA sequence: TGTGCCACCCGGGACAGGGGGCCTGGCTACACCTTC. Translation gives CATRDRGPGYTF.

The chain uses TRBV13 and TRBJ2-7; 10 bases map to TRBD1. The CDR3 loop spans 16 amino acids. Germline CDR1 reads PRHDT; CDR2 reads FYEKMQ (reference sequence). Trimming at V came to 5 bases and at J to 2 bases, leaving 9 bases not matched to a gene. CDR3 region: CASSRKPGQGPYEQYF. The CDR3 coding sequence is TGTGCCAGCAGCCGTAAACCGGGACAGGGGCCCTACGAGCAGTACTTC.

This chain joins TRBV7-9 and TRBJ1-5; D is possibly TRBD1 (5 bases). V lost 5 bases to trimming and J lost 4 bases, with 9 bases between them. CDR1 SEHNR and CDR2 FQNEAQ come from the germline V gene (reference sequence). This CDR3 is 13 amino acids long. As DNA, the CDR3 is TGTGCCAGCAGCCCGAGACAGAATCAGCCCCAGCATTTT. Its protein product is CASSPRQNQPQHF.

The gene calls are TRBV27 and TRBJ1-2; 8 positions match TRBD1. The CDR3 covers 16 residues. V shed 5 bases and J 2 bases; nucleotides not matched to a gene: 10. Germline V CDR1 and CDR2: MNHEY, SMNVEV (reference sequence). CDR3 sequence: CASSPSVGQENYGYTF. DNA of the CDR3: TGTGCCAGCAGTCCATCCGTGGGACAGGAAAACTATGGCTACACCTTC.

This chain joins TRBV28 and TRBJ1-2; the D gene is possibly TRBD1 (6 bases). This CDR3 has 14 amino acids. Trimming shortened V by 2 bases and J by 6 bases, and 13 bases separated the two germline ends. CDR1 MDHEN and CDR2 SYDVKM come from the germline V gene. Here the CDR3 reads CASSLVQGSDGYTF. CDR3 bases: TGTGCCAGCAGTTTAGTTCAGGGGAGCGATGGCTACACCTTC.

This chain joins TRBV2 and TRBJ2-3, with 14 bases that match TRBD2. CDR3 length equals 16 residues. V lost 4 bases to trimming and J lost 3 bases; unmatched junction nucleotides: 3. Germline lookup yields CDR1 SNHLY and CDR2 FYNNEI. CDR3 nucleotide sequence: TGTGCCAGCAGTGGTAGACTAGCGGGGGGGACAGATACGCAGTATTTT. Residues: CASSGRLAGGTDTQYF.

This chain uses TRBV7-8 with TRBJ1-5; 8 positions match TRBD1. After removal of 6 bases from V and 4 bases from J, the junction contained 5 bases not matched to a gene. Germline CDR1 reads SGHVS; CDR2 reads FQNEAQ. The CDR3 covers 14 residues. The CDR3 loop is CASRPDRGNQPQHF. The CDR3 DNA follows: TGTGCCAGCAGGCCCGACAGGGGAAATCAGCCCCAGCATTTT.

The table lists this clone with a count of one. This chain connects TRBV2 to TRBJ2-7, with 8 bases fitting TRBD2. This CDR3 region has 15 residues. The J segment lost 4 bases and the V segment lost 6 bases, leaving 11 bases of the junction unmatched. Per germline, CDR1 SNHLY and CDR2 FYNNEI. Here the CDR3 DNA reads TGTGCCAGCAGCTTCTTTGCGGGGGGTTCGTACGAGCAGTACTTC. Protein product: CASSFFAGGSYEQYF.

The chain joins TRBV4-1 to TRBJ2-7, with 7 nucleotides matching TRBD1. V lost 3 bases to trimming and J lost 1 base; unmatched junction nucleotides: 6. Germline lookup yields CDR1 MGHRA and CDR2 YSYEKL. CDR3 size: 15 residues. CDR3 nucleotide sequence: TGCGCCAGCAGCCATCCAGGACAGGCTTCCTACGAGCAGTACTTC. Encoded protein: CASSHPGQASYEQYF.

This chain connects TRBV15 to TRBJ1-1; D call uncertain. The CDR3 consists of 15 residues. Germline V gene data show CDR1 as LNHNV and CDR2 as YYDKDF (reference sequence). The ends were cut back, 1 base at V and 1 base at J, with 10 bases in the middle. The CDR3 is CATSRGGFENTEAFF. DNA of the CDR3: TGTGCCACCAGCAGAGGAGGGTTTGAGAACACTGAAGCTTTCTTT.

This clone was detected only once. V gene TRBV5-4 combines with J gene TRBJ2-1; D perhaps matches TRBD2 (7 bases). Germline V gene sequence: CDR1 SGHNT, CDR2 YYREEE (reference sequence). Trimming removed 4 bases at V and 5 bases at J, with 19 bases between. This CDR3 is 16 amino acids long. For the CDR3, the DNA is TGTGCCAGCAGCCCGGGGGGCCGCCCGGCTAACAATGAGCAGTTCTTC. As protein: CASSPGGRPANNEQFF.